The 30 T cell receptor beta chains listed next were all sequenced from one sample in a study of cytomegalovirus exposure and HLA in healthy donors. With 60 Vbeta and 13 Jbeta primers, the PCR was carried out. The repertoire was sequenced with immunoSEQ multiplex PCR; TCRdb's copy has only in-frame clones and lacks some. The table lists roughly 190,000 clones, with 0.7% to 0.8% in the top ten. The sequenced material came from PBMCs. The receptor source for this set is a young woman in good health and CMV-seropositive.

V is TRBV19 and J is TRBJ2-3; 9 bases are shared with TRBD1. J lost 4 bases, V lost 5 bases, and 4 bases had no gene match. CDR1 and CDR2 from the germline V gene are LNHDA and SQIVND (reference sequence). The CDR3 runs to 14 residues. The CDR3 sequence: CASSQQGAADTQYF. The CDR3 nucleotides read TGTGCCAGTAGTCAACAGGGGGCAGCAGATACGCAGTATTTT.

This chain uses TRBV19 with TRBJ2-3; a possible D gene is TRBD2 (6 bases). The CDR3 covers 14 residues. The germline V gene encodes CDR1 LNHDA and CDR2 SQIVND (reference sequence). V lost 4 bases and J 6 bases, leaving 14 bases between the germline ends. The CDR3 sequence: CASSNVLAPDTQYF. CDR3 nucleotides: TGTGCCAGTAGTAATGTACTAGCTCCCGATACGCAGTATTTT. Full variable domain (rest looked up from reference TRBV19 and TRBJ2-3): DGGITQSPKYLFRKEGQNVTLSCEQNLNHDAMYWYRQDPGQGLRLIYYSQIVNDFQKGDIAEGYSVSREKKESFPLTVTSAQKNPTAFYLCASSNVLAPDTQYFGPGTRLTVL.

J is TRBJ1-1 and V is TRBV5-1; the match to TRBD1 covers 9 bases. The CDR3 has 14 residues. Per the germline V gene, CDR1 is SGHRS and CDR2 is YFSETQ. V dropped 4 bases and J dropped 10; count of bases not matched to a gene: 11. The CDR3 region has the DNA TGCGCCAGCAGCGAATCGAGGACAGGGGATGGAGCTTTCTTT. Its protein product is CASSESRTGDGAFF.

The chain couples TRBV30 to TRBJ1-4; no clear D. The CDR3 loop spans 14 amino acids. CDR1 and CDR2 (germline): GTSNPN, SVGIG (reference sequence). V was trimmed by 4 bases and J by 3 bases, leaving 12 bases between them. DNA of the CDR3: TGTGCCTGGACCCGACTTCCCCCTAATGAAAAACTGTTTTTT. Its translation: CAWTRLPPNEKLFF. The entire variable domain, with the rest obtained from reference TRBV30 and TRBJ1-4, is as follows: SQTIHQWPATLVQPVGSPLSLECTVEGTSNPNLYWYRQAAGRGLQLLFYSVGIGQISSEVPQNLSASRPQDRQFILSSKKLLLSDSGFYLCAWTRLPPNEKLFFGSGTQLSVL.

The chain combines TRBV30 with TRBJ2-7, with 7 bases matching TRBD1. J gave up 0 bases and V 0 bases, and 5 bases lay outside the gene matches. CDR1 is GTSNPN and CDR2 is SVGIG in the germline V gene (reference sequence). The CDR3 has 15 residues. The CDR3 bases are TGTGCCTGGAGTGTACGACAGGGCTTCTCCTACGAGCAGTACTTC. As protein: CAWSVRQGFSYEQYF.

J is TRBJ1-2 and V is TRBV12-2; the listed D gene, TRBD1, was not tested against the DNA. TRBV12-2 corresponds to a pseudogene. The CDR3 has 17 residues. The CDR3 DNA sequence: TGTGCAAGTCGCTACCGGGACAGACTACCCGGACACGATGGCTACACCTTC. Translation gives CASRYRDRLPGHDGYTF.

The J gene is TRBJ1-5, the V gene TRBV6-5; TRBD1 agrees at 8 bases. Germline V gene sequence: CDR1 MNHEY, CDR2 SVGAGI. With V trimmed by 3 bases and J by 4 bases, 5 bases remained unmatched. This CDR3 is 15 amino acids long. Here the CDR3 reads CASSYSRGLNQPQHF. In DNA, the CDR3 is TGTGCCAGCAGTTATTCCAGGGGGCTAAATCAGCCCCAGCATTTT.

The rearrangement uses TRBV6-1 and TRBJ1-2; D is unclear. With 6 bases removed from V and 3 bases from J, the gap between germline ends came to 11 bases. This CDR3 contains 13 residues. Germline V CDR1 and CDR2: MNHNS, SASEGT. The CDR3 reads CASREQRDYGYTF. CDR3 nucleotides: TGTGCCAGCAGAGAACAGAGGGACTATGGCTACACCTTC.

This chain uses TRBV11-1 with TRBJ2-7; possibly TRBD1 for D (5 bases). V lost 5 bases and J 4 bases, leaving 9 bases between the germline ends. Germline V lookup: CDR1 SGHAT, CDR2 FQDESV (reference sequence). The CDR3 is made up of 12 amino acids. The CDR3 DNA reads TGTGCCAGCAGCGTAGGGGCTTACGAGCAGTACTTC. This codes for CASSVGAYEQYF.

This chain connects TRBV30 to TRBJ2-6, with D tentatively TRBD2 (5 bases). Between the trimmed V and J ends, which lost 0 bases and 2 bases, there was a span of 8 bases. Germline values: CDR1 GTSNPN, CDR2 SVGIG (reference sequence). The CDR3 totals 15 residues. In DNA, the CDR3 is TGTGCCTGGAGTGTCGGGGTGGCTGGGGCCAACGTCCTGACTTTC. The encoded protein is CAWSVGVAGANVLTF.

The chain joins TRBV15 to TRBJ2-2; D possibly corresponds to TRBD1 (5 bases). Germline CDR1 is LNHNV and CDR2 is YYDKDF (reference sequence). The CDR3 totals 15 residues. Trimming left V 0 bases short and J 3 bases short, with 8 bases between. DNA for the CDR3: TGTGCCACCAGCAGAGAGGGGCGGCACACCGGGGAGCTGTTTTTT. As protein: CATSREGRHTGELFF.

The rearrangement links TRBV7-2 to TRBJ2-2; D is uncertain. Germline V gene data show CDR1 as SGHTA and CDR2 as FQGNSA. Trimming pared 0 bases from V and 2 bases from J, leaving 10 bases between. The CDR3 has 16 amino acids. The CDR3: CASSLAYNRNTGELFF. Here the CDR3 DNA reads TGTGCCAGCAGCTTAGCGTACAACCGAAACACCGGGGAGCTGTTTTTT.

CDR3 protein: CSAWDSSYTF. The CDR3 coding sequence is TGCAGCGCCTGGGACAGTTCATACACCTTC. The rearrangement joins TRBV29-1 to TRBJ1-2; the match to TRBD1 covers 7 bases. This CDR3 is 10 amino acids long. Germline CDR1 and CDR2: SQVTM and ANQGSEA. The ends lost 7 bases at V and 11 bases at J; junction bases unmatched: 7.

V and J are TRBV6-5 and TRBJ1-2; TRBD1 matches at 8 bases. The germline V gene has CDR1 MNHEY and CDR2 SVGAGI. V trimming: 5 bases; J trimming: 8 bases; junction bases outside the gene matches: 13. The length of the CDR3 is 15 residues. CDR3 in DNA: TGTGCCAGCAGTCCAGGGGGCTGGGATCCGGGGGGCTACACCTTC. It codes for CASSPGGWDPGGYTF.

On this clone: An end of the junction differs from the germline gene, which may be a read error. The chain has TRBV7-2 and TRBJ1-2; D may be TRBD1 (5 bases). This CDR3 spans 14 amino acids. From germline, CDR1 is SGHTA and CDR2 FQGNSA. CDR3 protein: CASSLDSRATATSF. In nucleotides, the CDR3 is TGTGCCAGCAGCTTAGACTCCAGGGCTACAGCGACATCCTTC. The whole variable domain, remainder taken from reference TRBV7-2 and TRBJ1-2, is GAGVSQSPSNKVTEKGKDVELRCDPISGHTALYWYRQSLGQGLEFLIYFQGNSAPDKSGLPSDRFSAERTGGSVSTLTIQRTQQEDSAVYLCASSLDSRATATSFGSGTRLTVV.

The gene calls are TRBV6-4 and TRBJ2-1, with 9 bases that match TRBD2. V shed 2 bases, J shed 7 bases, and the junction held 6 bases outside the gene matches. This CDR3 comprises 15 residues. The V gene's germline CDR1 is MRHNA and CDR2 SNTAGT. The CDR3 bases are TGTGCCAGCAGTGACGAGGCGGGGGGGGTTAATGAGCAGTTCTTC. This translates into CASSDEAGGVNEQFF.

This chain connects TRBV6-5 to TRBJ1-2; D not certain. Trimming removed 0 bases at V and 3 bases at J, with 11 bases between. CDR3 length equals 15 residues. Germline V CDR1 and CDR2: MNHEY, SVGAGI. As DNA, the CDR3 is TGTGCCAGCAGTTACTCGAGTGGGCAGTACTATGGCTACACCTTC. Its protein product is CASSYSSGQYYGYTF.

The rearrangement joins TRBV6-5 to TRBJ1-4, with TRBD1 matching 10 bases. Unmatched junction bases numbered 4, after V lost 8 bases and J lost 4 bases. Germline CDR1 is MNHEY and CDR2 is SVGAGI. The CDR3 is 14 amino acids. The CDR3 loop is CASGTGALNEKLFF. The CDR3 DNA is TGTGCCAGCGGGACAGGGGCCCTTAATGAAAAACTGTTTTTT.

The rearrangement uses TRBV6-5 and TRBJ1-4; D might be TRBD1 (5 bases). V was shortened by 5 bases and J by 0 bases, with 7 bases between the two germline ends. CDR3 size: 14 residues. The germline V gene has CDR1 MNHEY and CDR2 SVGAGI. The CDR3 spells CASSPTATNEKLFF. The CDR3 DNA is TGTGCCAGCAGTCCGACAGCAACTAATGAAAAACTGTTTTTT.

This chain uses TRBV19 with TRBJ1-2, with D uncertain. Germline CDR1 LNHDA, CDR2 SQIVND (reference sequence). The CDR3 length is 12 residues. The V gene lost 6 bases and the J gene lost 2 bases, with 7 bases spanning the gap. In DNA, the CDR3 is TGTGCCAGTAGCGATCAGAACTATGGCTACACCTTC. Its protein product is CASSDQNYGYTF. Supplemented by reference TRBV19 and TRBJ1-2, the full variable domain reads DGGITQSPKYLFRKEGQNVTLSCEQNLNHDAMYWYRQDPGQGLRLIYYSQIVNDFQKGDIAEGYSVSREKKESFPLTVTSAQKNPTAFYLCASSDQNYGYTFGSGTRLTVV.

The chain has TRBV9 and TRBJ2-5, with 9 bases matching TRBD2. The length of the CDR3 is 16 residues. Trimming cost V 0 bases and J 1 base; bases outside gene matches: 4. The germline CDR1 and CDR2 sequences are SGDLS and YYNGEE. CDR3 nucleotide sequence: TGTGCCAGCAGCGTAGGCCCAGCGGGGGGCCAAGAGACCCAGTACTTC. Its protein is CASSVGPAGGQETQYF.

The V gene is TRBV4-3, the J gene TRBJ2-5; 10 nucleotides align to TRBD2. The CDR3 runs 16 residues. Germline trimming cut 0 bases from V and 4 bases from J; bases unmatched to any gene: 5. Germline loops: CDR1 LGHNA, CDR2 YSLEER. The CDR3 is CASSQELASGGETQYF. In DNA, the CDR3 is TGCGCCAGCAGCCAAGAATTGGCTAGCGGGGGAGAGACCCAGTACTTC.

The V call is TRBV11-2, the J call TRBJ1-4; the match to TRBD1 covers 7 bases. The J segment lost 8 bases and the V segment lost 5 bases, leaving 17 bases of the junction unmatched. Germline CDR1 and CDR2: SGHAT and FQNNGV. The CDR3 is 17 residues long. CDR3 in amino acids: CASSIYHGTARGEKLFF. DNA of the CDR3: TGTGCCAGCAGCATATACCACGGGACAGCTCGTGGGGAAAAACTGTTTTTT.

As regards this clone: Other DNA sequences in this sample translate to the same CDR3. The CDR3 coding sequence is TGCGCCAGCAGCTTGGGGACAGGCACAGATACGCAGTATTTT. Protein sequence: CASSLGTGTDTQYF. The chain is built from TRBV5-1 and TRBJ2-3, with D perhaps TRBD1 (6 bases). Germline lookup yields CDR1 SGHRS and CDR2 YFSETQ. The CDR3 is made up of 14 amino acids. Deletions cut 0 bases from V and 1 base from J, with 6 bases between. Combining the CDR3 with reference TRBV5-1 and TRBJ2-3 gives the whole variable domain KAGVTQTPRYLIKTRGQQVTLSCSPISGHRSVSWYQQTPGQGLQFLFEYFSETQRNKGNFPGRFSGRQFSNSRSEMNVSTLELGDSALYLCASSLGTGTDTQYFGPGTRLTVL.

In the case of this clone: This same CDR3 is encoded by further DNA sequences in the sample. V is TRBV2 and J is TRBJ2-7, with D maybe TRBD1 (6 bases). The CDR3 runs to 12 residues. The V and J ends lost 4 bases and 4 bases respectively, with 8 bases between them. Germline lookup yields CDR1 SNHLY and CDR2 FYNNEI. The CDR3 nucleotides are TGTGCCAGCAGTGGACAGGCTTACGAGCAGTACTTC. This codes for CASSGQAYEQYF.

V and J are TRBV6-6 and TRBJ1-3; D uncertain. Germline V gene data show CDR1 as MNHNY and CDR2 as SVGAGI (reference sequence). This CDR3 spans 16 amino acids. The ends were cut back, 8 bases at V and 0 bases at J, with 17 bases in the middle. This CDR3 reads CASGDVTLSSGNTIYF. The CDR3 coding sequence is TGTGCCAGCGGAGATGTTACCCTAAGCTCTGGAAACACCATATATTTT.

V usage is TRBV21-1 and J usage is TRBJ1-6; TRBD1, as called in the table, went unchecked against the DNA. TRBV21-1 is described as a pseudogene. This CDR3 spans 18 amino acids. CDR3 residues: CASSKAVEETDPHSPLHF. DNA for the CDR3: TGTGCCAGCAGCAAAGCGGTTGAAGAGACAGACCCTCATTCACCCCTCCACTTT.

The chain couples TRBV5-5 to TRBJ1-1; D is unclear. Looked up from germline, CDR1 is SGHKS and CDR2 is YYEKEE (reference sequence). Trimming pared 4 bases from V and 8 bases from J, leaving 21 bases between. The CDR3 sequence is 15 residues long. Here the CDR3 DNA reads TGTGCCAGCAGCCCCTGGTCCGGGCGGGTGGGGGAAGCTTTCTTT. Its translation: CASSPWSGRVGEAFF.

The V and J genes are TRBV5-4 and TRBJ1-2; D is perhaps TRBD1 (5 bases). V was clipped by 1 base and J by 6 bases, with 13 bases between them. Looked up from germline, CDR1 is SGHNT and CDR2 is YYREEE (reference sequence). CDR3 length: 14 amino acids. The CDR3 protein is CASSLPGEQNGYTF. CDR3 nucleotides: TGTGCCAGCAGCTTGCCGGGGGAGCAGAATGGCTACACCTTC. The full variable domain, completed using reference TRBV5-4 and TRBJ1-2, is ETGVTQSPTHLIKTRGQQVTLRCSSQSGHNTVSWYQQALGQGPQFIFQYYREEENGRGNFPPRFSGLQFPNYSSELNVNALELDDSALYLCASSLPGEQNGYTFGSGTRLTVV.

The genes are TRBV10-2 and TRBJ2-1; D not certain. Germline V lookup: CDR1 WSHSY, CDR2 SAAADI. This CDR3 comprises 13 residues. The V end was cut by 7 bases, the J end by 6 bases, with 13 bases between. The CDR3 coding sequence is TGCGCCAGCAAACATCCAGGATCCAATGAGCAGTTCTTC. This encodes CASKHPGSNEQFF.